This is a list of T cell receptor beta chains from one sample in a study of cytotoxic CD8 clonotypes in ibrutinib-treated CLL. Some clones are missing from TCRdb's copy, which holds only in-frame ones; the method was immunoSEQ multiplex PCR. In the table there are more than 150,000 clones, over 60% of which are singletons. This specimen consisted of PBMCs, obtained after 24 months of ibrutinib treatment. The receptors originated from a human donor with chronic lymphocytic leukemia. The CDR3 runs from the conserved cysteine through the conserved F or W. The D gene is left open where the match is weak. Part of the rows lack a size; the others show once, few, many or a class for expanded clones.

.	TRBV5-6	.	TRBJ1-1	CASSWLRFRGANTEAFF	TGTGCCAGCAGCTGGCTCCGGTTTCGGGGAGCGAACACTGAAGCTTTCTTT
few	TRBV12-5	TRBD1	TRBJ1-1	CASGLMTGPTEAFF	TGTGCTAGTGGTTTGATGACAGGGCCCACTGAAGCTTTCTTT
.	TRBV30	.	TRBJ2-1	CAWSVRGTDEQFF	TGTGCCTGGAGTGTACGTGGGACGGATGAGCAGTTCTTC
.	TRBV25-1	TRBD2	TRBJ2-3	CASSAGLAGVVDTQYF	TGTGCCAGCAGTGCGGGACTAGCGGGAGTTGTAGATACGCAGTATTTT
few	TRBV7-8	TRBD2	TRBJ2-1	CASSNSGRAYNEQFF	TGTGCCAGCAGCAATAGCGGGCGTGCCTACAATGAGCAGTTCTTC
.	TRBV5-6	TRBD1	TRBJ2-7	CASSLDFGTGVNEQYF	TGTGCCAGCAGCTTGGATTTTGGCACAGGGGTCAACGAGCAGTACTTC
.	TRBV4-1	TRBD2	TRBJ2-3	CASSQDPTGGRYF	TGCGCCAGCAGCCAAGATCCCACGGGAGGAAGGTATTTT
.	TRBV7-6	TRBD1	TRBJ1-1	CASSLGQGYVAEAFF	TGTGCCAGCAGCTTAGGACAGGGGTACGTCGCTGAAGCTTTCTTT
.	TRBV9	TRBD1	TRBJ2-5	CASSVRGQSLQETQYF	TGTGCCAGCAGCGTAAGGGGACAGAGTCTTCAAGAGACCCAGTACTTC
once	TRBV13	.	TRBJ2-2	CASSFWDTGELFF	TGTGCCAGCAGCTTCTGGGACACCGGGGAGCTGTTTTTT
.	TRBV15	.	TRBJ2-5	CATSRPGQIQETQYF	TGTGCCACCAGCAGACCCGGACAGATCCAAGAGACCCAGTACTTC
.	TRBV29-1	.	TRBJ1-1	CSAKGGYNTEAFF	TGCAGCGCTAAGGGGGGGTACAACACTGAAGCTTTCTTT
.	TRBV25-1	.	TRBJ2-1	CASSKQTGDNYNEQFF	TGTGCCAGCAGTAAACAGACAGGAGACAACTACAATGAGCAGTTCTTC
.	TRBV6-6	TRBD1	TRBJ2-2	CASRSDRAGSGELFF	TGTGCCAGCAGATCGGACAGGGCCGGCAGCGGGGAGCTGTTTTTT
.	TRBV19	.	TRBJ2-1	CASGSEEQFF	TGTGCCAGTGGGTCGGAGGAGCAGTTCTTC
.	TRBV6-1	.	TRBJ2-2	CASSDTGSGELFF	TGTGCCAGCAGTGATACAGGTTCCGGGGAGCTGTTTTTT
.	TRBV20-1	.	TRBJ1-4	CSAPFGEKLFF	TGCAGTGCGCCATTCGGGGAAAAACTGTTTTTT
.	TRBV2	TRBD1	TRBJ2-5	CASTRGDRGKGETQYF	TGTGCCAGCACCAGGGGGGACAGGGGTAAGGGAGAGACCCAGTACTTC
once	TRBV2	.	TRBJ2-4	CASRVGPYENIQYF	TGTGCCAGCAGAGTAGGACCCTACGAAAACATTCAGTACTTC
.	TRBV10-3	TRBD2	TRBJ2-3	CAISVAGVDTQYF	TGTGCCATCAGTGTAGCGGGAGTGGATACGCAGTATTTT
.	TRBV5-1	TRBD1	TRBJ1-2	CASSLVQGGDYGYTF	TGCGCCAGCAGCTTGGTTCAGGGGGGAGACTATGGCTACACCTTC
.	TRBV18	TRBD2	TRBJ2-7	CASSPGAGVQYEQYF	TGTGCCAGCTCACCTGGAGCGGGAGTGCAATACGAGCAGTACTTC
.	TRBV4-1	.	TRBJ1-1	CATAEGRIRNTEAFF	TGCGCCACGGCAGAAGGACGGATTCGTAACACTGAAGCTTTCTTT
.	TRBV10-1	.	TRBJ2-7	CASSSSYEQYF	TGCGCCAGCAGTTCGTCCTACGAGCAGTACTTC
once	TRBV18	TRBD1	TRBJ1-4	CASSLNFRGTTNEKLFF	TGTGCCAGCTCACTTAATTTCAGGGGGACAACTAATGAAAAACTGTTTTTT
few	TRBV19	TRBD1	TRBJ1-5	CASRNRQGTDQPQHF	TGTGCCAGTAGGAACCGACAGGGGACGGATCAGCCCCAGCATTTT
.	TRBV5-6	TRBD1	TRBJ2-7	CASSPLPLDRVPYEQYF	TGTGCCAGCAGCCCCCTACCTCTTGACAGGGTACCCTACGAGCAGTACTTC
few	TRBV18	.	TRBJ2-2	CASTQRQGPGELFF	TGTGCCAGCACCCAACGCCAGGGCCCTGGGGAGCTGTTTTTT
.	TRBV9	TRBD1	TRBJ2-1	CASSPRQGYNEQFF	TGTGCCAGCAGCCCCCGACAGGGGTACAATGAGCAGTTCTTC
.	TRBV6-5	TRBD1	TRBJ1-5	CASAPDRRYQPQHF	TGTGCCAGCGCCCCGGACAGGCGATATCAGCCCCAGCATTTT
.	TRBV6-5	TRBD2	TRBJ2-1	CASASGGGSYNEQFF	TGTGCCAGCGCTAGCGGGGGGGGCTCCTACAATGAGCAGTTCTTC
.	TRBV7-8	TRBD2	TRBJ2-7	CASSMGLAGGDPYEQYF	TGTGCCAGCAGCATGGGACTAGCGGGAGGAGACCCCTACGAGCAGTACTTC
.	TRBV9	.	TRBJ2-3	CASRGWKPTDTQYF	TGTGCCAGCCGAGGGTGGAAACCCACAGATACGCAGTATTTT
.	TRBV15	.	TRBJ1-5	CATGLGMRNQPQHF	TGTGCCACCGGGCTGGGGATGCGCAATCAGCCCCAGCATTTT
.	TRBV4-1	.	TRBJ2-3	CASSNPPRGSFRDTQYF	TGCGCCAGCAGCAATCCCCCCAGAGGGTCTTTTCGAGATACGCAGTATTTT
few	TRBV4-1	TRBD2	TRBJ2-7	CASSQLGTSSYEQYF	TGCGCCAGCAGCCAGCTCGGGACTAGCAGCTACGAGCAGTACTTC
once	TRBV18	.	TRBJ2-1	CASSPILSNEQFF	TGTGCCAGCTCACCAATACTTAGCAATGAGCAGTTCTTC
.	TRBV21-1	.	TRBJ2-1	CASSKVAGADYNEQFF	TGTGCCAGCAGCAAAGTAGCGGGAGCAGACTACAATGAGCAGTTCTTC
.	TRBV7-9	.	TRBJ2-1	CASSLEASVDEQFF	TGTGCCAGCAGCTTAGAGGCTAGCGTCGATGAGCAGTTCTTC
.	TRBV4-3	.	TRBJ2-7	CASSQGPTYEQYF	TGCGCCAGCAGCCAGGGGCCGACCTACGAGCAGTACTTC
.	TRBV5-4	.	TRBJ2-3	CASSWDFDTDTQYF	TGTGCCAGCAGCTGGGACTTCGACACAGATACGCAGTATTTT
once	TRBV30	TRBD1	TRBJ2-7	CAWTRDSISYEQYF	TGTGCCTGGACCCGGGACAGCATCTCCTACGAGCAGTACTTC
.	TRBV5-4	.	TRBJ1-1	CASSHPGFTEAFF	TGTGCCAGCAGCCATCCGGGTTTCACTGAAGCTTTCTTT
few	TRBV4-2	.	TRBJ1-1	CASRSTPLNTEAFF	TGTGCCAGCAGATCGACACCTTTGAACACTGAAGCTTTCTTT
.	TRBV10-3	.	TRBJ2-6	CAISGGTLTSGANVLTF	TGTGCCATCAGTGGTGGTACCCTTACCTCTGGGGCCAACGTCCTGACTTTC
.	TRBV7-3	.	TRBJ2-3	CASSFRGITDTQYF	TGTGCCAGCAGCTTTCGCGGTATCACAGATACGCAGTATTTT
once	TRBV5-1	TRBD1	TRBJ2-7	CASSLGGQGAYEQYF	TGCGCCAGCAGCTTGGGGGGACAGGGAGCCTACGAGCAGTACTTC
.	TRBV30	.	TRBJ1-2	CAWSPGGNYGYTF	TGTGCCTGGAGTCCGGGAGGAAACTATGGCTACACCTTC
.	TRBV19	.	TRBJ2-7	CASSRGSLRLPYEQYF	TGTGCCAGTAGTCGGGGCTCGTTAAGATTACCCTACGAGCAGTACTTC
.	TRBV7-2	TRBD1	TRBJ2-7	CASSYRGDEQYF	TGTGCCAGCAGCTACAGGGGGGACGAGCAGTACTTC
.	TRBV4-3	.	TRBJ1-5	CASSQDSGLYQPQHF	TGCGCCAGCAGCCAAGATTCGGGACTTTATCAGCCCCAGCATTTT
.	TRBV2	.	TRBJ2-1	CASERAGVHEQFF	TGTGCCAGCGAGCGGGCCGGCGTCCATGAGCAGTTCTTC
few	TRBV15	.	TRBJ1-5	CATSSSMRDQPQHF	TGTGCCACCAGCAGTTCCATGAGGGATCAGCCCCAGCATTTT
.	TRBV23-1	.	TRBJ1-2	CASSQSSGANYGYTF	TGCGCCAGCAGTCAATCTTCGGGGGCTAACTATGGCTACACCTTC
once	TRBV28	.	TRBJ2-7	CASSLLQIFYEQYF	TGTGCCAGCAGTTTATTGCAGATCTTCTACGAGCAGTACTTC
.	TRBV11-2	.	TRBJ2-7	CASSGDFGSYEQYF	TGTGCCAGCAGCGGGGACTTCGGCTCCTACGAGCAGTACTTC
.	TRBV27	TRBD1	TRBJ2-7	CASSTGQGAVEQYF	TGTGCCAGCAGTACGGGACAGGGGGCCGTCGAGCAGTACTTC